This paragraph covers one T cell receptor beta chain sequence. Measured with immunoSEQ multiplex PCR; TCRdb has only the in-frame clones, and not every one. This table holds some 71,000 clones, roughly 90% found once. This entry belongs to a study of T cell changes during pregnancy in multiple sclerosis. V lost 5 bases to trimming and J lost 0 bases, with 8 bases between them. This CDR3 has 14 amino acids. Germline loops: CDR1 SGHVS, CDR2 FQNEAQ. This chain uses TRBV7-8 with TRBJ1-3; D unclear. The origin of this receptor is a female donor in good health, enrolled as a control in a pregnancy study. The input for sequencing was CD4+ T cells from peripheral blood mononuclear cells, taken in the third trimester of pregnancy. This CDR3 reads CASSLTSSGNTIYF. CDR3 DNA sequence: TGTGCCAGCAGCCTCACTAGCTCTGGAAACACCATATATTTT.